This is a list of T cell receptor beta chains from one sample in a study of shared clonotypes between healthy human individuals. Method: immunoSEQ multiplex PCR; TCRdb's copy keeps in-frame clones and lacks some. The table has roughly 650,000 clones, 90% to 97% seen once. The sample taken for sequencing was naive CD8+ T cells sorted from blood. Receptors were obtained from a woman aged 25 to 39 in good health. CDR3s include the opening cysteine and the closing phenylalanine or tryptophan. The order of the fields is V gene, J gene, D gene, clone size, CDR3 protein, CDR3 DNA. A D gene is named only where the DNA matches it firmly. A row's size may be missing; if present it is once, few, many or a size class.

v_call: TRBV28
j_call: TRBJ1-4
d_call: NA
clone_size: NA
cdr3_aa: CASSFSVGGLSNEKLFF
cdr3_nt: TGTGCCAGCAGTTTCTCCGTCGGGGGGCTTAGTAATGAAAAACTGTTTTTT

v_call: TRBV5-6
j_call: TRBJ2-4
d_call: TRBD2
clone_size: NA
cdr3_aa: CASSMGLAENIQYF
cdr3_nt: TGTGCCAGCAGCATGGGACTAGCGGAAAACATTCAGTACTTC

v_call: TRBV6-5
j_call: TRBJ2-7
d_call: NA
clone_size: once
cdr3_aa: CASSSALEGAHYEQYF
cdr3_nt: TGTGCCAGCAGTTCCGCCCTAGAAGGGGCCCACTACGAGCAGTACTTC

v_call: TRBV7-9
j_call: TRBJ2-7
d_call: NA
clone_size: NA
cdr3_aa: CASSLPFEAHEQYF
cdr3_nt: TGTGCCAGCAGCTTACCATTCGAGGCTCACGAGCAGTACTTC

v_call: TRBV14
j_call: TRBJ2-3
d_call: NA
clone_size: NA
cdr3_aa: CASSQESRVWDTDTQYF
cdr3_nt: TGTGCCAGCAGCCAAGAATCTCGGGTCTGGGACACAGATACGCAGTATTTT

v_call: TRBV5-1
j_call: TRBJ2-1
d_call: NA
clone_size: NA
cdr3_aa: CASSSSSASGNEQFF
cdr3_nt: TGCGCCAGCAGCTCCTCTAGCGCTTCAGGAAATGAGCAGTTCTTC

v_call: TRBV28
j_call: TRBJ2-1
d_call: NA
clone_size: NA
cdr3_aa: CASSSLGNEQFF
cdr3_nt: TGTGCCAGCAGTTCGCTAGGGAATGAGCAGTTCTTC

v_call: TRBV2
j_call: TRBJ2-7
d_call: TRBD1
clone_size: NA
cdr3_aa: CASSGSGQGWHEQYF
cdr3_nt: TGTGCCAGCAGTGGTTCCGGACAGGGATGGCACGAGCAGTACTTC

v_call: TRBV5-6
j_call: TRBJ2-2
d_call: TRBD1
clone_size: NA
cdr3_aa: CASSIRDRVTGELFF
cdr3_nt: TGTGCCAGCAGCATCCGGGACAGGGTAACCGGGGAGCTGTTTTTT

v_call: TRBV29-1
j_call: TRBJ2-1
d_call: NA
clone_size: NA
cdr3_aa: CSVEDLRSSSYNEQFF
cdr3_nt: TGCAGCGTTGAAGATCTTCGATCCTCGTCCTACAATGAGCAGTTCTTC

v_call: TRBV9
j_call: TRBJ2-1
d_call: TRBD2
clone_size: NA
cdr3_aa: CASSVGVGRGNEQFF
cdr3_nt: TGTGCCAGCAGCGTAGGGGTCGGGAGGGGCAATGAGCAGTTCTTC

v_call: TRBV10-3
j_call: TRBJ2-1
d_call: NA
clone_size: NA
cdr3_aa: CATSFRGGNYNEQFF
cdr3_nt: TGTGCCACCTCCTTCCGGGGCGGTAACTACAATGAGCAGTTCTTC

v_call: TRBV10-3
j_call: TRBJ1-1
d_call: NA
clone_size: NA
cdr3_aa: CAIRSPGNTEAFF
cdr3_nt: TGTGCCATCAGGTCCCCGGGGAACACTGAAGCTTTCTTT

v_call: TRBV7-2
j_call: TRBJ2-7
d_call: NA
clone_size: NA
cdr3_aa: CASAQGLIYEQYF
cdr3_nt: TGTGCCAGCGCCCAGGGTCTTATCTACGAGCAGTACTTC

v_call: TRBV11-2
j_call: TRBJ2-1
d_call: NA
clone_size: NA
cdr3_aa: CVSSPPQPEQFF
cdr3_nt: TGTGTCAGCAGCCCTCCACAACCGGAGCAGTTCTTC

v_call: TRBV6-5
j_call: TRBJ1-3
d_call: NA
clone_size: NA
cdr3_aa: CASSGGTTGNTIYF
cdr3_nt: TGTGCCAGCAGTGGCGGGACAACTGGAAACACCATATATTTT

v_call: TRBV10-2
j_call: TRBJ2-1
d_call: NA
clone_size: once
cdr3_aa: CVSWGASYNEQFF
cdr3_nt: TGCGTCTCGTGGGGCGCCTCCTACAATGAGCAGTTCTTC

v_call: TRBV27
j_call: TRBJ1-1
d_call: TRBD1
clone_size: NA
cdr3_aa: CASSPGQGLFSEAFF
cdr3_nt: TGTGCCAGCAGTCCGGGACAGGGGTTGTTCTCTGAAGCTTTCTTT

v_call: TRBV5-1
j_call: TRBJ1-1
d_call: NA
clone_size: NA
cdr3_aa: CASSLAGRGYTEAFF
cdr3_nt: TGCGCCAGCAGCTTGGCGGGCAGGGGTTACACTGAAGCTTTCTTT

v_call: TRBV11-2
j_call: TRBJ1-3
d_call: NA
clone_size: NA
cdr3_aa: CASSTPRGASGNTIYF
cdr3_nt: TGTGCCAGCAGCACCCCACGGGGGGCTTCTGGAAACACCATATATTTT

v_call: TRBV7-9
j_call: TRBJ1-5
d_call: TRBD1
clone_size: NA
cdr3_aa: CASSSSSGGRSNQPQHF
cdr3_nt: TGTGCCAGCAGCTCCAGCTCAGGGGGCAGGAGCAATCAGCCCCAGCATTTT

v_call: TRBV27
j_call: TRBJ2-1
d_call: TRBD1
clone_size: NA
cdr3_aa: CASSYGTGGGDEQFF
cdr3_nt: TGTGCCAGCAGTTACGGGACAGGGGGAGGAGATGAGCAGTTCTTC

v_call: TRBV28
j_call: TRBJ2-5
d_call: TRBD2
clone_size: NA
cdr3_aa: CASSLVGGRAQETQYF
cdr3_nt: TGTGCCAGCAGTTTAGTCGGCGGGAGGGCTCAAGAGACCCAGTACTTC

v_call: TRBV4-1
j_call: TRBJ1-6
d_call: NA
clone_size: NA
cdr3_aa: CASSQDQSDLRDSPLHF
cdr3_nt: TGCGCCAGCAGCCAAGATCAGTCGGACCTGAGGGATTCACCCCTCCACTTT

v_call: TRBV27
j_call: TRBJ2-7
d_call: NA
clone_size: NA
cdr3_aa: CASSLGVPYEQYF
cdr3_nt: TGTGCCAGCAGTTTGGGAGTACCCTACGAGCAGTACTTC

v_call: TRBV27
j_call: TRBJ2-7
d_call: TRBD2
clone_size: NA
cdr3_aa: CASSLAGGPFYEQYF
cdr3_nt: TGTGCCAGCAGTTTAGCGGGAGGGCCCTTTTACGAGCAGTACTTC

v_call: TRBV6-5
j_call: TRBJ1-5
d_call: NA
clone_size: NA
cdr3_aa: CASSYSLVGPQHF
cdr3_nt: TGTGCCAGCAGTTACTCTCTGGTGGGGCCCCAGCATTTT

v_call: TRBV5-5
j_call: TRBJ1-2
d_call: NA
clone_size: NA
cdr3_aa: CASSLEGYDGYTF
cdr3_nt: TGTGCCAGCAGCTTGGAGGGTTACGATGGCTACACCTTC

v_call: TRBV28
j_call: TRBJ1-4
d_call: TRBD1
clone_size: NA
cdr3_aa: CASSLYRGTNEKLFF
cdr3_nt: TGTGCCAGCAGTCTCTACAGGGGAACTAATGAAAAACTGTTTTTT

v_call: TRBV7-6
j_call: TRBJ2-2
d_call: NA
clone_size: NA
cdr3_aa: CASSLGAVLVGGELFF
cdr3_nt: TGTGCCAGCAGCTTAGGGGCTGTACTTGTCGGCGGGGAGCTGTTTTTT

v_call: TRBV27
j_call: TRBJ2-2
d_call: TRBD2
clone_size: NA
cdr3_aa: CASSLLAGVPGELFF
cdr3_nt: TGTGCCAGCAGTTTACTAGCGGGAGTTCCCGGGGAGCTGTTTTTT

v_call: TRBV15
j_call: TRBJ2-3
d_call: TRBD1
clone_size: NA
cdr3_aa: CATSRDSDGTGPTDTQYF
cdr3_nt: TGTGCCACCAGCAGAGATTCCGACGGGACAGGGCCCACAGATACGCAGTATTTT

v_call: TRBV27
j_call: TRBJ2-5
d_call: TRBD2
clone_size: NA
cdr3_aa: CASSPDGRGETQYF
cdr3_nt: TGTGCCAGCAGTCCGGACGGGAGGGGGGAGACCCAGTACTTC

v_call: TRBV9
j_call: TRBJ1-2
d_call: NA
clone_size: NA
cdr3_aa: CASSVGPGADYGYTF
cdr3_nt: TGTGCCAGCAGCGTTGGGCCAGGGGCGGACTATGGCTACACCTTC

v_call: TRBV28
j_call: TRBJ2-7
d_call: TRBD1
clone_size: NA
cdr3_aa: CASRSSGTASEQYF
cdr3_nt: TGTGCCAGCAGGTCCTCCGGGACAGCTAGCGAGCAGTACTTC

v_call: TRBV29-1
j_call: TRBJ2-7
d_call: TRBD2
clone_size: NA
cdr3_aa: CSVAGGGLAGFPYEQYF
cdr3_nt: TGCAGCGTTGCAGGGGGCGGACTAGCGGGCTTCCCCTACGAGCAGTACTTC

v_call: TRBV30
j_call: TRBJ1-1
d_call: NA
clone_size: NA
cdr3_aa: CAWGWAFF
cdr3_nt: TGTGCCTGGGGTTGGGCTTTCTTT

v_call: TRBV9
j_call: TRBJ2-1
d_call: NA
clone_size: NA
cdr3_aa: CASSALQARYNEQFF
cdr3_nt: TGTGCCAGCAGCGCCCTTCAGGCGCGGTACAATGAGCAGTTCTTC

v_call: TRBV11-1
j_call: TRBJ2-7
d_call: NA
clone_size: NA
cdr3_aa: CASSLGSAAYEQYF
cdr3_nt: TGTGCCAGCAGCTTAGGGTCAGCTGCCTACGAGCAGTACTTC

v_call: TRBV15
j_call: TRBJ1-1
d_call: NA
clone_size: NA
cdr3_aa: CATSRGRTNIEAFF
cdr3_nt: TGTGCCACCAGCAGAGGGAGGACGAACATTGAAGCTTTCTTT

v_call: TRBV4-2
j_call: TRBJ2-1
d_call: TRBD2
clone_size: NA
cdr3_aa: CASSQTSGGSSYNEQFF
cdr3_nt: TGTGCCAGCAGCCAAACTAGCGGGGGAAGCTCCTACAATGAGCAGTTCTTC

v_call: TRBV5-6
j_call: TRBJ2-7
d_call: NA
clone_size: NA
cdr3_aa: CASSFSSSYEQYF
cdr3_nt: TGTGCCAGCAGCTTTAGTTCCTCCTACGAGCAGTACTTC

v_call: TRBV27
j_call: TRBJ2-5
d_call: NA
clone_size: once
cdr3_aa: CASSLSLSETQYF
cdr3_nt: TGTGCCAGCAGTTTGAGTTTGTCAGAGACCCAGTACTTC

v_call: TRBV7-8
j_call: TRBJ1-1
d_call: NA
clone_size: NA
cdr3_aa: CASSLGRSDPEAFF
cdr3_nt: TGTGCCAGCAGCTTAGGCAGGTCGGATCCTGAAGCTTTCTTT